This T cell receptor (beta chain) appears in the sequencing data of a study of Ad26.COV2.S vaccination and SARS-CoV-2 variants. Trimming removed 7 bases from V and 8 bases from J, with 14 bases in between. Germline V gives CDR1 SNHLY, CDR2 FYNNEI. The length of the CDR3 is 13 residues. Specified treatment: around 19 received Ad26.COV2.S at low or high dose, single or two shots; several received placebo; per-sample allocation not given. Material that was analyzed had been drawn on day 63 after the first vaccine or placebo injection. Repertoires were generated with immunoSEQ multiplex PCR, while TCRdb's copy carries only in-frame clones and drops some. The repertoire holds under 500,000 clones, with around 92% as singletons.

The clonotype comes from a person aged 18-60 years who received the Ad26.COV2.S COVID-19 vaccine or a placebo. The V and J genes are TRBV2 and TRBJ1-4; D not certain. This specimen consisted of peripheral blood, obtained in a trial of Ad26.COV2.S vaccine versus placebo. The CDR3 loop reads CASNGRSGEKLFF. CDR3 nucleotide sequence: TGTGCCAGCAATGGGCGTTCTGGGGAAAAACTGTTTTTT.